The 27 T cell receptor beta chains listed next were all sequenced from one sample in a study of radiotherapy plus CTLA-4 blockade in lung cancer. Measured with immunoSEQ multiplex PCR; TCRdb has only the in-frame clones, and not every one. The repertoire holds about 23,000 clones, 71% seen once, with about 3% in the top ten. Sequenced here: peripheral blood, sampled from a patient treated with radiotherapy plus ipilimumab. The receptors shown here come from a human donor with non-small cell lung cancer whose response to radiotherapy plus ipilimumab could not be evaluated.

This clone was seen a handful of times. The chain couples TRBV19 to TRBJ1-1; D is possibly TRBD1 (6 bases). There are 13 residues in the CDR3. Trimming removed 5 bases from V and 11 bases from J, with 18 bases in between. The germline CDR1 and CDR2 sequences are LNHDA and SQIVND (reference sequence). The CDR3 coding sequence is TGTGCCAGTAGTCGGGGACAATTGGGGTCGGCTTTCTTT. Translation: CASSRGQLGSAFF.

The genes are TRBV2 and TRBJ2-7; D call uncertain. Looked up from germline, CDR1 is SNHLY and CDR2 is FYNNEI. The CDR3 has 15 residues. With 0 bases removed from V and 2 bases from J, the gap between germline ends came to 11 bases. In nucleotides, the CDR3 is TGTGCCAGCAGTGAAGCGCTTGAGAGCACCTACGAGCAGTACTTC. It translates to CASSEALESTYEQYF. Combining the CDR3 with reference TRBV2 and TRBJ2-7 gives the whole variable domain EPEVTQTPSHQVTQMGQEVILRCVPISNHLYFYWYRQILGQKVEFLVSFYNNEISEKSEIFDDQFSVERPDGSNFTLKIRSTKLEDSAMYFCASSEALESTYEQYFGPGTRLTVT.

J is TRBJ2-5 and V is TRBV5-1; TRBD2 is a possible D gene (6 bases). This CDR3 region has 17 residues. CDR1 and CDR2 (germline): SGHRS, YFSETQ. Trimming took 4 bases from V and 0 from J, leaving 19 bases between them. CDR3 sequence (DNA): TGCGCCAGCAGCCTGGGATGGGGGAGGATTTACCAAGAGACCCAGTACTTC. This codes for CASSLGWGRIYQETQYF.

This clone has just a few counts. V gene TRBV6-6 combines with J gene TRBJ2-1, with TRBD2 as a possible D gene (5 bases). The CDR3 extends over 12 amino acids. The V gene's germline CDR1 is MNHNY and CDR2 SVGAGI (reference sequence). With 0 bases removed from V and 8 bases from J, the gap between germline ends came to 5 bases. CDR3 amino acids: CASSYSGDEQFF. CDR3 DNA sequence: TGTGCCAGCAGTTACTCGGGAGATGAGCAGTTCTTC.

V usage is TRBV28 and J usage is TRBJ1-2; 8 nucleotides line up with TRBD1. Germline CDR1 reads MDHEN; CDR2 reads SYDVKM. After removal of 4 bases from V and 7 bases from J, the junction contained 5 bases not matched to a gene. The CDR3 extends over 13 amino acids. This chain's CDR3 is CASSSDRAGGYTF. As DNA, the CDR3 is TGTGCCAGCAGTTCGGACAGGGCCGGTGGCTACACCTTC.

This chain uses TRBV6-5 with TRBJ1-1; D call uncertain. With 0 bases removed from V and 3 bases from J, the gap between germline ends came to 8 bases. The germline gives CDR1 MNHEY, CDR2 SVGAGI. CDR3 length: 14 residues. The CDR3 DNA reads TGTGCCAGCAGTTACTCGGGCACCTACACTGAAGCTTTCTTT. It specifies CASSYSGTYTEAFF.

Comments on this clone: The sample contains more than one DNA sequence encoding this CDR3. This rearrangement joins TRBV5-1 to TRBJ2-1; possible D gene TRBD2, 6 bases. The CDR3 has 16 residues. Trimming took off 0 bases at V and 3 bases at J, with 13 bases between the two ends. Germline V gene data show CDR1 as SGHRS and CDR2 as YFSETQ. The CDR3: CASSLVPAGGYNEQFF. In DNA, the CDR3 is TGCGCCAGCAGCTTGGTGCCCGCCGGGGGCTACAATGAGCAGTTCTTC.

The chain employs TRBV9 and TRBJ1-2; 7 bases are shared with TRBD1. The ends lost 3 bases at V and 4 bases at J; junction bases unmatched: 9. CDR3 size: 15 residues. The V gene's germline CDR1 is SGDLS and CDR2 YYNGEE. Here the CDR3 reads CASSASRGAIYGYTF. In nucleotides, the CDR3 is TGTGCCAGCAGCGCCAGCAGGGGGGCCATCTATGGCTACACCTTC.

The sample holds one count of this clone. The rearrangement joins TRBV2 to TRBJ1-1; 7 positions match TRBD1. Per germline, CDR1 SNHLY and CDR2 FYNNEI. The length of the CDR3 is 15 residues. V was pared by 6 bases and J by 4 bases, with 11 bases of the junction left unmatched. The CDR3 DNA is TGTGCCAGCAGGGGGGGCAGGGGGTGGGTCACTGAAGCTTTCTTT. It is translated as CASRGGRGWVTEAFF.

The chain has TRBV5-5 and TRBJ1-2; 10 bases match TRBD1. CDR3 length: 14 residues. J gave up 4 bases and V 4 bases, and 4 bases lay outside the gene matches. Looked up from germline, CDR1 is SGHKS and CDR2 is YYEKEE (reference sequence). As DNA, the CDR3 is TGTGCCAGCAGCGGGCGGGACAGGGGCTATGGCTACACCTTC. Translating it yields CASSGRDRGYGYTF.

The CDR3 sequence is CASSLDRGRDTQYF. The CDR3 DNA reads as TGTGCCAGCAGCTTAGACAGGGGGCGCGATACGCAGTATTTT. The chain joins TRBV9 to TRBJ2-3, with 10 bases fitting TRBD1. The CDR3 sequence is 14 residues long. The germline V gene has CDR1 SGDLS and CDR2 YYNGEE. The J segment lost 6 bases and the V segment lost 4 bases, leaving 5 bases of the junction unmatched.

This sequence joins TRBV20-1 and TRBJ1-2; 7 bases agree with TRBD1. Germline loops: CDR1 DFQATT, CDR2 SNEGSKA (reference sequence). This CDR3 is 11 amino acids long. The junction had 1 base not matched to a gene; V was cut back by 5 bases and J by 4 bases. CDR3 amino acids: CSARQGYGYTF. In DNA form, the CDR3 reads TGCAGTGCTCGACAGGGCTATGGCTACACCTTC.

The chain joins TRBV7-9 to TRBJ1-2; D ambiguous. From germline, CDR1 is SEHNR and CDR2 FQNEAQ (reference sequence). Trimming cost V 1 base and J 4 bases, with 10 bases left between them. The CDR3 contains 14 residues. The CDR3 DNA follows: TGTGCCAGCAGCTTAGTAGAGAATCCCTATGGCTACACCTTC. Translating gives CASSLVENPYGYTF.

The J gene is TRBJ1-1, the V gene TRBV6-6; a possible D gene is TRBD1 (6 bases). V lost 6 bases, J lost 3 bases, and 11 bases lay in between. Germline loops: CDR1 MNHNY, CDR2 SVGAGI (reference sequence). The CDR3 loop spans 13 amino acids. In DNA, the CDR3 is TGTGCCAGCAGCCTTAACAGGGACACTGAAGCTTTCTTT. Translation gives CASSLNRDTEAFF.

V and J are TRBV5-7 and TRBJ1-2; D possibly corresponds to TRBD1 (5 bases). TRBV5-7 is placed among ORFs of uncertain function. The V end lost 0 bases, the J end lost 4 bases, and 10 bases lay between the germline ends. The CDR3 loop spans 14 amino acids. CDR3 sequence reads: CASSLEWQGYGYTF. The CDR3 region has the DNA TGTGCCAGCAGCTTGGAGTGGCAGGGCTATGGCTACACCTTC.

CDR3 in amino acids: CASSQDLPSTSGRAPPQYF. The CDR3 nucleotides are TGCGCCAGCAGCCAAGACCTTCCCTCGACTAGCGGGAGGGCCCCACCCCAGTACTTC. V usage is TRBV4-3 and J usage is TRBJ2-5, with 14 nucleotides matching TRBD2. CDR3 length: 19 amino acids. The J segment lost 9 bases and the V segment lost 0 bases, leaving 15 bases of the junction unmatched. The germline V gene encodes CDR1 LGHNA and CDR2 YSLEER.

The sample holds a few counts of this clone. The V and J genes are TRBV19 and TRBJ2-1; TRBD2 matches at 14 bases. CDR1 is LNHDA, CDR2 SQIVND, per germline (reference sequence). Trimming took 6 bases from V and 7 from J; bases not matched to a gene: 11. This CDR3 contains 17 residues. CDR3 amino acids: CASSKGLAGVGYNEQFF. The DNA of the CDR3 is TGTGCCAGTAGCAAGGGACTAGCGGGAGTGGGGTATAATGAGCAGTTCTTC.

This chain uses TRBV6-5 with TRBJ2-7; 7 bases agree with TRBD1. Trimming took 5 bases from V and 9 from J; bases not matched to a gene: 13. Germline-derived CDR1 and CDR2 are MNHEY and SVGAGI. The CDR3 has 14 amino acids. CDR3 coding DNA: TGTGCCAGCAGTACCCGGGACAGCCTCCTAGGGCAGTACTTC. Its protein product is CASSTRDSLLGQYF.

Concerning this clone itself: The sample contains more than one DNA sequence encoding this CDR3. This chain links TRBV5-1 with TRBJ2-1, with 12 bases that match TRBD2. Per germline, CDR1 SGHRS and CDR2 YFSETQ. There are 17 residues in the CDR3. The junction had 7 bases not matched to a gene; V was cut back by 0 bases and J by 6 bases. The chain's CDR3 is CASSLAPLAGGSNEQFF. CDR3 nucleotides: TGCGCCAGCAGCTTGGCGCCACTAGCGGGGGGTTCCAATGAGCAGTTCTTC.

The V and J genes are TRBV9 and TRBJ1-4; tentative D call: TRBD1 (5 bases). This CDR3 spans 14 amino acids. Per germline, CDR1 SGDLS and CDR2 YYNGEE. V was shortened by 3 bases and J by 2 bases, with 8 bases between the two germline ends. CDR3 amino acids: CASSADSTNEKLFF. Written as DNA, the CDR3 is TGTGCCAGCAGCGCCGACAGTACTAATGAAAAACTGTTTTTT.

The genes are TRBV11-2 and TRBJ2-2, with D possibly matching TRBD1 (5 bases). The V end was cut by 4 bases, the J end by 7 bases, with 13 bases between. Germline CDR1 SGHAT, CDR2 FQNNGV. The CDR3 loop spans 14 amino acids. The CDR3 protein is CASSSRQKGGELFF. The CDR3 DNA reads TGTGCCAGCAGCTCAAGACAGAAAGGCGGGGAGCTGTTTTTT.

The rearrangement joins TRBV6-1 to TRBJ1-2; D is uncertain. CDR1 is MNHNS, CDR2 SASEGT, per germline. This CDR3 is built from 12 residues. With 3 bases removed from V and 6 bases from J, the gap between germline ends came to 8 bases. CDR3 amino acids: CASSDGSDGYTF. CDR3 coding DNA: TGTGCCAGCAGTGATGGTAGTGATGGCTACACCTTC.

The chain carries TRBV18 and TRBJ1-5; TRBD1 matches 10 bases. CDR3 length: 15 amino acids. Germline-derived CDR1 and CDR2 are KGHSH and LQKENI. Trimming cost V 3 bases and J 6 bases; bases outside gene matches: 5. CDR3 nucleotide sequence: TGTGCCAGCTCACCGCCGGGACAGGGGATTCAGCCCCAGCATTTT. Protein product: CASSPPGQGIQPQHF.

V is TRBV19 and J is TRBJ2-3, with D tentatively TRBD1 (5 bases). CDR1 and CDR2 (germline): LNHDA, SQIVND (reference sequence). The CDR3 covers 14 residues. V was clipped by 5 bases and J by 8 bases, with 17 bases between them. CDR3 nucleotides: TGTGCCAGTAGTGGAACAGGTGGGATGGGTACGCAGTATTTT. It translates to CASSGTGGMGTQYF.

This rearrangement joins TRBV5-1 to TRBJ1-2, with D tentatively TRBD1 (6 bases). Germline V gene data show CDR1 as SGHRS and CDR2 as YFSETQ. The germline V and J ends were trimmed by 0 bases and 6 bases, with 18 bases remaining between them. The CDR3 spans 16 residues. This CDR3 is CASSLGFDQGRDGYTF. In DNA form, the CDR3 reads TGCGCCAGCAGCTTGGGTTTCGACCAGGGGAGGGATGGCTACACCTTC. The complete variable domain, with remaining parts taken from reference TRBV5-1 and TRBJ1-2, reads KAGVTQTPRYLIKTRGQQVTLSCSPISGHRSVSWYQQTPGQGLQFLFEYFSETQRNKGNFPGRFSGRQFSNSRSEMNVSTLELGDSALYLCASSLGFDQGRDGYTFGSGTRLTVV.

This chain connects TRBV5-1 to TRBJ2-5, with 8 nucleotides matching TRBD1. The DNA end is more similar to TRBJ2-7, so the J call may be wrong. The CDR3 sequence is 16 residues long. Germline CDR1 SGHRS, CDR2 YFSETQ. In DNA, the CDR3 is TGCGCCAGCAGCTTGGCAACAGGGGGTAATAGCTACGAGCAGTACTTC. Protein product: CASSLATGGNSYEQYF.

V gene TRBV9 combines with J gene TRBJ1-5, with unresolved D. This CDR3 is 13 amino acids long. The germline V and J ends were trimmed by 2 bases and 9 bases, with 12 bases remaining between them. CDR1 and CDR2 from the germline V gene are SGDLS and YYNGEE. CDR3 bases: TGTGCCAGCAGCGTTAGCGCGGGAGGGCCCCAGCATTTT. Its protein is CASSVSAGGPQHF.